This TCR beta chain was identified during a study of blood T cell repertoires in COVID-19. Method: immunoSEQ multiplex PCR; TCRdb's copy keeps in-frame clones and lacks some. Of 200,000 to 250,000 clones listed, 80% to 85% are singletons. CDR3 size: 15 residues. Germline CDR1 SNHLY, CDR2 FYNNEI. Trimming pared 5 bases from V and 7 bases from J, leaving 20 bases between. Sequencing was performed on peripheral blood. V is TRBV2 and J is TRBJ1-2, with D possibly TRBD1 on 6 matching bases. The receptor was isolated from a woman of 80 years or more with COVID-19, enrolled during active disease. The CDR3 region has the DNA TGTGCCAGCAGTCCCCAGGGGACCCTCCAGGGTGGCTACACCTTC. Translating gives CASSPQGTLQGGYTF.